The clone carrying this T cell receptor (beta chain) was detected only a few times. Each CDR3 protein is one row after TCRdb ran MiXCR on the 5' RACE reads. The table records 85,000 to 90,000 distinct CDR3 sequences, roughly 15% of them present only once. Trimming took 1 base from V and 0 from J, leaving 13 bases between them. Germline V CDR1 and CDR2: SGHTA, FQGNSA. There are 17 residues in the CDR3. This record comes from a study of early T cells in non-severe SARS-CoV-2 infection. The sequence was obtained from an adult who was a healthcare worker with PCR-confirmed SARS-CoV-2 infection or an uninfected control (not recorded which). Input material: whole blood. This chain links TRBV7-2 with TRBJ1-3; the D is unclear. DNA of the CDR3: TGTGCCAGCAGCTTAGTAGGCACCTCTGGCTCTGGAAACACCATATATTTT. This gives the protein CASSLVGTSGSGNTIYF. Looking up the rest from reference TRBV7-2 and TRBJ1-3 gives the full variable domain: GAGVSQSPSNKVTEKGKDVELRCDPISGHTALYWYRQSLGQGLEFLIYFQGNSAPDKSGLPSDRFSAERTGGSVSTLTIQRTQQEDSAVYLCASSLVGTSGSGNTIYFGEGSWLTVV.